This passage covers 21 T cell receptor beta chains from one sample sequenced in a study of blood T cell repertoires in COVID-19. The data were produced by immunoSEQ multiplex PCR, yet TCRdb's version contains in-frame clones alone and is incomplete. Here the sample spans about 120,000 clones, 80% being singletons. The sequencing input was peripheral blood. These receptors were taken from a man in his fifties or sixties with active or convalescent COVID-19.

J is TRBJ2-3 and V is TRBV6-4, with 7 bases matching TRBD2. The J segment lost 5 bases and the V segment lost 3 bases, leaving 2 bases of the junction unmatched. Germline CDR1 reads MRHNA; CDR2 reads SNTAGT. The CDR3 runs to 13 residues. CDR3: CASSDLAGDTQYF. The CDR3 DNA is TGTGCCAGCAGTGATTTAGCGGGAGATACGCAGTATTTT.

The rearrangement links TRBV9 to TRBJ1-1, with D tentatively TRBD1 (5 bases). Trimming removed 0 bases from V and 8 bases from J, with 14 bases in between. CDR3 length: 14 amino acids. CDR1 is SGDLS, CDR2 YYNGEE, per germline. CDR3 nucleotides: TGTGCCAGCAGCGTAGAAGCCGGGAGGGGAGAAGCTTTCTTT. It translates to CASSVEAGRGEAFF.

The chain links TRBV5-5 to TRBJ2-7; 12 bases match TRBD2. With 4 bases clipped from V and 3 bases from J, the junction kept 5 bases outside the gene matches. The V gene's germline CDR1 is SGHKS and CDR2 YYEKEE (reference sequence). CDR3 size: 15 residues. This CDR3 reads CASSAEGLAGYEQYF. The CDR3 region has the DNA TGTGCCAGCAGCGCGGAGGGACTAGCGGGCTACGAGCAGTACTTC.

The V gene is TRBV28, the J gene TRBJ2-7, with TRBD1 matching over 7 bases. From germline, CDR1 is MDHEN and CDR2 SYDVKM. The CDR3 contains 15 residues. After removal of 1 base from V and 5 bases from J, the junction contained 8 bases not matched to a gene. The CDR3 DNA reads TGTGCCAGCAGTTTATCCCAGGGGGATACGCACGAGCAGTACTTC. Its translation: CASSLSQGDTHEQYF.

V usage is TRBV7-9 and J usage is TRBJ2-5, with TRBD2 identical over 7 bases. The germline V gene has CDR1 SEHNR and CDR2 FQNEAQ (reference sequence). The junction had 11 bases not matched to a gene; V was cut back by 5 bases and J by 5 bases. The CDR3 extends over 15 amino acids. The CDR3 nucleotides read TGTGCCAGCAGCCCGGCGTGGGGGGAGGGGGAGACCCAGTACTTC. It yields the protein CASSPAWGEGETQYF.

The V and J genes are TRBV10-3 and TRBJ2-1, with D tentatively TRBD2 (5 bases). Looked up from germline, CDR1 is ENHRY and CDR2 is SYGVKD. Trimming shortened V by 4 bases and J by 7 bases, and 11 bases separated the two germline ends. The CDR3 contains 13 residues. CDR3 protein: CAISADSTNEQFF. CDR3 bases: TGTGCCATCAGTGCGGACTCGACAAATGAGCAGTTCTTC.

CDR3 region: CASRAGTYADTQYF. In nucleotides, the CDR3 is TGTGCCAGCAGAGCAGGGACATATGCAGATACGCAGTATTTT. The chain uses TRBV6-5 and TRBJ2-3, with D possibly matching TRBD1 (6 bases). Germline CDR1 MNHEY, CDR2 SVGAGI. Between the trimmed V and J ends, which lost 6 bases and 4 bases, there was a span of 14 bases. The CDR3 runs 14 residues.

This sequence joins TRBV19 and TRBJ2-3; a possible D gene is TRBD1 (6 bases). CDR3 size: 16 residues. The V end was cut by 4 bases, the J end by 3 bases, with 17 bases between. Germline V lookup: CDR1 LNHDA, CDR2 SQIVND (reference sequence). The CDR3 is CASSRAHRENTDTQYF. The CDR3 DNA is TGTGCCAGTAGTAGAGCCCACAGGGAAAATACAGATACGCAGTATTTT.

The V gene is TRBV11-2, the J gene TRBJ2-5; 11 bases map to TRBD1. Germline V gives CDR1 SGHAT, CDR2 FQNNGV. Trimming removed 7 bases from V and 7 bases from J; junction bases left unmatched: 11. This CDR3 region has 15 residues. The CDR3 is CASTAGTGGRLTQYF. CDR3 nucleotides: TGTGCCAGCACCGCAGGGACAGGGGGGAGGTTGACCCAGTACTTC.

The chain is built from TRBV6-2 or TRBV6-3 and TRBJ2-3, with TRBD1 identical over 9 bases. The CDR3 spans 14 residues. CDR1 is MNHEY and CDR2 is SVGEGT in the germline V gene. The junction had 5 bases not matched to a gene; V was cut back by 6 bases and J by 4 bases. The CDR3 loop is CASSRRDRADTQYF. The CDR3, as DNA: TGTGCCAGCAGCCGTCGGGACAGGGCAGATACGCAGTATTTT.

This rearrangement joins TRBV5-6 to TRBJ2-7; 8 bases map to TRBD1. Unmatched junction bases numbered 7, after V lost 2 bases and J lost 3 bases. The CDR3 sequence is 15 residues long. Germline CDR1 reads SGHDT; CDR2 reads YYEEEE. In DNA, the CDR3 is TGTGCCAGCAGCTTCACCGGGACAGGTGTCTACGAGCAGTACTTC. Protein product: CASSFTGTGVYEQYF.

The J gene is TRBJ2-1, the V gene TRBV29-1, with 14 positions matching TRBD2. The CDR3 totals 16 residues. CDR1 SQVTM and CDR2 ANQGSEA come from the germline V gene. The junction had 5 bases not matched to a gene; V was cut back by 0 bases and J by 7 bases. CDR3 coding DNA: TGCAGCGTTGAAGACCGACTAGCGGGAGGGCGGAATGAGCAGTTCTTC. Translating it yields CSVEDRLAGGRNEQFF.

The V gene is TRBV18, the J gene TRBJ1-6; the D is unclear. The CDR3 covers 15 residues. Germline V gene sequence: CDR1 KGHSH, CDR2 LQKENI. V dropped 2 bases and J dropped 0 bases, with 5 bases sitting between them. The CDR3: CASSPYSSYNSPLHF. The CDR3 nucleotides are TGTGCCAGCTCACCATACAGCTCCTATAATTCACCCCTCCACTTT.

V gene TRBV24-1 combines with J gene TRBJ1-5, with 10 bases that match TRBD1. The germline V gene has CDR1 KGHDR and CDR2 SFDVKD. V dropped 3 bases and J dropped 3; count of bases not matched to a gene: 4. The CDR3 covers 16 residues. CDR3 sequence (DNA): TGTGCCACCAGTGATCCCGGGACAGGGGACAATCAGCCCCAGCATTTT. Its translation is CATSDPGTGDNQPQHF.

The rearrangement uses TRBV5-1 and TRBJ2-7; 12 bases are shared with TRBD1. Looked up from germline, CDR1 is SGHRS and CDR2 is YFSETQ. The J segment lost 5 bases and the V segment lost 3 bases, leaving 3 bases of the junction unmatched. The CDR3 has 14 residues. CDR3 in amino acids: CASSWGTGGHEQYF. The CDR3 region has the DNA TGCGCCAGCAGCTGGGGGACAGGGGGCCACGAGCAGTACTTC.

J is TRBJ2-1 and V is TRBV18; 8 bases align to TRBD2. The germline V gene encodes CDR1 KGHSH and CDR2 LQKENI. This CDR3 is 15 amino acids long. V lost 6 bases and J lost 2; bases outside the gene matches: 6. The CDR3, as DNA: TGTGCCAGCTCCCGACTAGCGAGTACCTACAATGAGCAGTTCTTC. This gives the protein CASSRLASTYNEQFF.

CDR3 region: CASSLDGRRNTEAFF. The CDR3 nucleotides are TGTGCCAGCAGCTTGGACGGTAGAAGGAACACTGAAGCTTTCTTT. The rearrangement joins TRBV5-4 to TRBJ1-1, with D unclear. The CDR3 extends over 15 amino acids. The V gene's germline CDR1 is SGHNT and CDR2 YYREEE (reference sequence). V lost 0 bases and J 1 base, leaving 10 bases between the germline ends.

A word on this clone: Other DNA sequences in this specimen translate into the identical CDR3. The CDR3 nucleotides read TGTGCCAGTAGTCCGGGCTACGAGCAGTACTTC. Protein: CASSPGYEQYF. The chain combines TRBV19 with TRBJ2-7, with D unclear. Germline CDR1 reads LNHDA; CDR2 reads SQIVND (reference sequence). The CDR3 is 11 residues long. V was trimmed by 5 bases and J by 3 bases, leaving 5 bases between them.

This chain connects TRBV11-2 to TRBJ2-1; TRBD2 agrees at 15 bases. There are 17 residues in the CDR3. Germline V gene data show CDR1 as SGHAT and CDR2 as FQNNGV. The J segment lost 7 bases and the V segment lost 1 base, leaving 5 bases of the junction unmatched. CDR3 in DNA: TGTGCCAGCAGCTTAGCCCGGACTAGCGGGAGGGGTAATGAGCAGTTCTTC. Amino acids: CASSLARTSGRGNEQFF.

The rearrangement uses TRBV2 and TRBJ2-2; 12 nucleotides agree with TRBD2. V trimming: 9 bases; J trimming: 0 bases; junction bases outside the gene matches: 11. The CDR3 spans 18 residues. Per the germline V gene, CDR1 is SNHLY and CDR2 is FYNNEI. Here the CDR3 DNA reads TGTGCCAGTGAGACTAGCGGGAGTAGTTCCGCGAACACCGGGGAGCTGTTTTTT. Amino acid sequence: CASETSGSSSANTGELFF. The full variable domain, completed using reference TRBV2 and TRBJ2-2, is EPEVTQTPSHQVTQMGQEVILRCVPISNHLYFYWYRQILGQKVEFLVSFYNNEISEKSEIFDDQFSVERPDGSNFTLKIRSTKLEDSAMYFCASETSGSSSANTGELFFGEGSRLTVL.

The V call is TRBV27, the J call TRBJ1-3; D may be TRBD1 (6 bases). The CDR3 is made up of 15 amino acids. The V gene's germline CDR1 is MNHEY and CDR2 SMNVEV (reference sequence). Trimming took off 0 bases at V and 4 bases at J, with 10 bases between the two ends. CDR3 sequence reads: CASSLSWGTGNTIYF. CDR3 sequence (DNA): TGTGCCAGCAGTTTATCATGGGGGACAGGAAACACCATATATTTT.